The entry below gives a single TCR beta chain sequence along with its context. Its antigen is not identified. Time point given: patch test 1, 2 weeks after DPC sensitization. As to treatment: therapeutic diphenylcyclopropenone sensitization with weekly scalp DPC. Blood draws preceded each patch test application. CDR3 length: 17 residues. The germline V and J ends were trimmed by 0 bases and 0 bases, with 12 bases remaining between them. Germline V gene sequence: CDR1 SGHRS, CDR2 YFSETQ. Unique molecular identifiers were attached to individual cDNA molecules during library preparation. TCRdb re-called the RACE reads through MiXCR, storing one row per CDR3 protein. Of 180,000 or so distinct CDR3 sequences in the sample, 13% to 15% were seen once. The data were obtained in a study of human T cells and chemical hapten exposure. Study-wide findings and caveats: Since the donors had alopecia, their immune response may not be the same as that of healthy people.

The gene calls are TRBV5-1 and TRBJ1-4, with D hard to call. The TCR originated in a woman in her 30s with alopecia areata. Some clones in this sample may be carry-over from other donors' samples. The specimen was whole blood, collected in connection with sensitization to the hapten diphenylcyclopropenone (DPC). The CDR3 DNA follows: TGCGCCAGCAGCTTGGCTCACGGCGGGGCAACTAATGAAAAACTGTTTTTT. This gives the protein CASSLAHGGATNEKLFF.